The rows below give T cell receptor beta chains drawn from one sample of a study of CD8+CD57+ T cells in acquired aplastic anemia. TCRdb redid the calling of the reads with MiXCR, one entry per CDR3 protein. The top ten hold roughly 3.5% of the sample, which has about 160,000 distinct CDR3 sequences, around 43% seen once. The sequencing sample was made of sorted CD4+, CD8+, or CD8+CD57+ T cells (not recorded which) from PBMCs. The receptors come from a human donor with aplastic anemia. The CDR3 runs from the conserved cysteine through the conserved F or W. Fields, in order: J gene, D gene, V gene, clone size, CDR3 DNA, CDR3 protein. D genes are given only for firm matches. Clone size is stated in some rows and not others, as once, few, many or a class when expanded.

J: TRBJ1-2; D: NA; V: TRBV11-2; size: NA; DNA: TGTCCCAGCCGCTCGTTGGCAGGGGAGTTTGGCTACACCTTC; CDR3: CPSRSLAGEFGYTF
J: TRBJ1-2; D: TRBD1; V: TRBV19; size: many; DNA: TGTGCCAGTAGTATTGCAGGGGGCTATGGCTACACCTTC; CDR3: CASSIAGGYGYTF
J: TRBJ2-1; D: NA; V: TRBV10-1; size: NA; DNA: TGCGCCAGCAGTGATGGGATTACCGGCGGTGAGCAGTTCTTC; CDR3: CASSDGITGGEQFF
J: TRBJ1-2; D: TRBD1; V: TRBV7-3; size: NA; DNA: TGTGCCAGCAGCCCTGGACAGGGGGGGGATTATGGCTACACCTTC; CDR3: CASSPGQGGDYGYTF
J: TRBJ1-1; D: NA; V: TRBV12-3/TRBV12-4; size: NA; DNA: TGTGCCAGCAGTTTTTGGGTCAGATCTATGAACACTGAAGCTTTCTTT; CDR3: CASSFWVRSMNTEAFF
J: TRBJ2-3; D: NA; V: TRBV29-1; size: NA; DNA: TGCAGCGTTGCGCCGGGGAACACAGATACGCAGTATTTT; CDR3: CSVAPGNTDTQYF
J: TRBJ1-6; D: TRBD1; V: TRBV19; size: NA; DNA: TGTGCCAGACTCCGGGACAGGGATTCACCCCTCCACTTT; CDR3: CARLRDRDSPLHF
J: TRBJ1-1; D: NA; V: TRBV30; size: NA; DNA: TGTGCCTGGAGGACAGGTCCCACTGAAGCTTTCTTT; CDR3: CAWRTGPTEAFF
J: TRBJ1-1; D: NA; V: TRBV10-2; size: many; DNA: TGCGCCAGCGGACGCACTGAAGCTTTCTTT; CDR3: CASGRTEAFF
J: TRBJ2-6; D: NA; V: TRBV4-3; size: NA; DNA: TGCGCCAGCAGCCAAGAGTGGGCTGGGGCCAACGTCCTGACTTTC; CDR3: CASSQEWAGANVLTF
J: TRBJ1-1; D: NA; V: TRBV7-3; size: NA; DNA: TGTGCCAGCAGCTTAAACGCAGAAACCACTGAAGCTTTCTTT; CDR3: CASSLNAETTEAFF
J: TRBJ2-7; D: TRBD1; V: TRBV12-5; size: many; DNA: TGTGCTAGTGGTTTGGGGACAGGGGGCGACTTC; CDR3: CASGLGTGGDF
J: TRBJ2-5; D: NA; V: TRBV29-1; size: once; DNA: TGCAGCGTTGAAGACCGTGGGGGGCTGGAGACCCAGTACTTC; CDR3: CSVEDRGGLETQYF
J: TRBJ2-1; D: NA; V: TRBV5-1; size: many; DNA: TGCGCCAGCAGCTTGGCCTCGTCAGGTTTGAACAATGAGCAGTTCTTC; CDR3: CASSLASSGLNNEQFF
J: TRBJ1-6; D: NA; V: TRBV12-3/TRBV12-4; size: few; DNA: TGTGCCAGCAGTTTATATAGGGGAGAGACCCTCCACTTT; CDR3: CASSLYRGETLHF
J: TRBJ1-5; D: NA; V: TRBV4-2; size: NA; DNA: TGTGCCAGCAGCCAAGACGGTAATAGTAATCAGCCCCAGCATTTT; CDR3: CASSQDGNSNQPQHF
J: TRBJ2-5; D: NA; V: TRBV7-9; size: NA; DNA: TGTGCCAGCAGCCAAGACAGCCAAGAGACCCAGTACTTC; CDR3: CASSQDSQETQYF
J: TRBJ2-4; D: TRBD1; V: TRBV25-1; size: many; DNA: TGTGCCAGCAGGGGACAGGGGGCCAAAAACATTCAGTACTTC; CDR3: CASRGQGAKNIQYF
J: TRBJ1-4; D: TRBD1; V: TRBV6-1; size: NA; DNA: TGTGCCAGCACCCTGCGGGGGACAGCCTTGTACAAGAATGAAAAACTGTTTTTT; CDR3: CASTLRGTALYKNEKLFF
J: TRBJ2-2; D: TRBD2; V: TRBV7-6; size: many; DNA: TGTGCCAGCAGAGGTCGGGGGGGGACGAACACCGGGGAGCTGTTTTTT; CDR3: CASRGRGGTNTGELFF
J: TRBJ2-1; D: TRBD2; V: TRBV30; size: NA; DNA: TGTGCCTGGAGTGTGGTAGCGGGAGGGCCGGGATCTGAGCAGTTCTTC; CDR3: CAWSVVAGGPGSEQFF
J: TRBJ1-5; D: NA; V: TRBV6-1; size: medium-sized; DNA: TGTGCCAGCAGTCGGGCAGGGGTCGGCCAGCCCCAGCATTTT; CDR3: CASSRAGVGQPQHF
J: TRBJ1-5; D: NA; V: TRBV7-2; size: many; DNA: TGTGCCAGCAGCTTAGTTAGGGATCAGCCCCAGCATTTT; CDR3: CASSLVRDQPQHF
J: TRBJ1-1; D: NA; V: TRBV10-2; size: NA; DNA: TGCGCCAGCCGATCGACTGAGAACACTGAAGCTTTCTTT; CDR3: CASRSTENTEAFF
J: TRBJ1-2; D: TRBD1; V: TRBV7-3; size: few; DNA: TGTGCCAGCAGCCAGCCCCTCCGGGCAGGGGGCGCTTACTATGGCTACACCTTC; CDR3: CASSQPLRAGGAYYGYTF